These 13 T cell receptor beta chains were all obtained from the same sample, sequenced in a study of cytomegalovirus exposure and HLA in healthy donors. With 60 Vbeta and 13 Jbeta primers, the PCR was carried out. Method: immunoSEQ multiplex PCR; TCRdb's copy keeps in-frame clones and lacks some. The sample holds approximately 190,000 clones. The sequenced material came from PBMCs. These receptors came from a man younger than 40 in good health and CMV-seronegative.

The DNA of the CDR3 is TGTGCCAGCAGCCCCGGGGGGGAGCGGAGAGAAAAACTGTTTTTT. Encoded protein: CASSPGGERREKLFF. The genes are TRBV5-4 and TRBJ1-4; TRBD1 might be the D (5 bases). V lost 4 bases and J lost 8, with 18 bases in between. Germline V lookup: CDR1 SGHNT, CDR2 YYREEE (reference sequence). The CDR3 totals 15 residues.

The chain is built from TRBV13 and TRBJ2-7; perhaps TRBD1 as D (7 bases). Looked up from germline, CDR1 is PRHDT and CDR2 is FYEKMQ (reference sequence). The V and J ends lost 1 base and 7 bases respectively, with 17 bases between them. CDR3 length equals 15 residues. Here the CDR3 DNA reads TGTGCCAGCAGCTTAGCACGCGGGGCCAGGGGGGAGCAGTACTTC. Translated: CASSLARGARGEQYF. Using reference TRBV13 and TRBJ2-7 for the parts outside the CDR3, the full variable domain is AAGVIQSPRHLIKEKRETATLKCYPIPRHDTVYWYQQGPGQDPQFLISFYEKMQSDKGSIPDRFSAQQFSDYHSELNMSSLELGDSALYFCASSLARGARGEQYFGPGTRLTVT.

This sequence joins TRBV7-3 and TRBJ2-1, with 10 bases identical to TRBD2. From germline, CDR1 is SGHTA and CDR2 FQGTGA. This CDR3 contains 16 residues. Trimming took 5 bases from V and 4 from J; bases not matched to a gene: 8. The CDR3 here is CASSPLPTSGYNEQFF. The CDR3 DNA is TGTGCCAGCAGCCCACTCCCGACTAGCGGGTACAATGAGCAGTTCTTC.

The gene calls are TRBV5-8 and TRBJ2-2; D is perhaps TRBD1 (6 bases). V lost 0 bases and J 5 bases, leaving 11 bases between the germline ends. The CDR3 has 15 residues. Germline V gene data show CDR1 as SGHTS and CDR2 as YDEGEE. CDR3: CASSLALGATGELFF. In nucleotides, the CDR3 is TGTGCCAGCAGCTTGGCCTTGGGGGCGACCGGGGAGCTGTTTTTT.

The V call is TRBV4-1, the J call TRBJ1-1; D might be TRBD1 (5 bases). Between the trimmed V and J ends, which lost 5 bases and 4 bases, there was a span of 20 bases. The V gene's germline CDR1 is MGHRA and CDR2 YSYEKL. The CDR3 spans 16 residues. The CDR3 loop is CASSLGRGRLGTEAFF. The CDR3 DNA reads as TGCGCCAGCAGCTTAGGAAGGGGCAGGTTGGGCACTGAAGCTTTCTTT.

The CDR3: CASSLESRGRQVILLTDTQYF. As DNA, the CDR3 is TGTGCCAGCAGCTTAGAGAGCAGGGGTCGGCAGGTGATACTCCTCACAGATACGCAGTATTTT. The chain has TRBV7-6 and TRBJ2-3, with D maybe TRBD1 (6 bases). V lost 1 base and J 2 bases, leaving 28 bases between the germline ends. The CDR3 length is 21 residues. Germline V gene data show CDR1 as SGHVS and CDR2 as FNYEAQ.

The chain combines TRBV30 with TRBJ2-1; 8 nucleotides match TRBD2. Germline-derived CDR1 and CDR2 are GTSNPN and SVGIG (reference sequence). Trimming at V came to 2 bases and at J to 8 bases, leaving 8 bases not matched to a gene. The CDR3 contains 14 residues. The CDR3 loop reads CAWSLTGGLDEQFF. The DNA for the CDR3 is TGTGCCTGGAGTCTCACGGGAGGGCTGGATGAGCAGTTCTTC.

The V and J genes are TRBV6-5 and TRBJ1-6, with D tentatively TRBD1 (5 bases). The V end lost 2 bases, the J end lost 2 bases, and 10 bases lay between the germline ends. The germline CDR1 and CDR2 sequences are MNHEY and SVGAGI. The CDR3 runs to 16 residues. The DNA of the CDR3 is TGTGCCAGCAGTTACGGGCAGGGCACCTATAATTCACCCCTCCACTTT. Translated, it gives CASSYGQGTYNSPLHF.

The chain has TRBV29-1 and TRBJ1-3, with D perhaps TRBD1 (6 bases). V was clipped by 3 bases and J by 7 bases, with 16 bases between them. Germline V lookup: CDR1 SQVTM, CDR2 ANQGSEA. The CDR3 is made up of 14 amino acids. Here the CDR3 DNA reads TGCAGCGTTGAGGGGGCCTCACCCAGGAACACCATATATTTT. As protein: CSVEGASPRNTIYF.

This chain uses TRBV28 with TRBJ2-2; the D gene is possibly TRBD1 (5 bases). The CDR3 extends over 12 amino acids. The germline V gene encodes CDR1 MDHEN and CDR2 SYDVKM. The ends were cut back, 4 bases at V and 9 bases at J, with 9 bases in the middle. The CDR3 loop is CASSSSGRELFF. DNA of the CDR3: TGTGCCAGCAGTTCCTCAGGGAGGGAGCTGTTTTTT.

The rearrangement joins TRBV5-4 to TRBJ2-5; weak D call: TRBD1 (6 bases). The CDR3 is 15 residues long. Trimming shortened V by 1 base and J by 0 bases, and 10 bases separated the two germline ends. Looked up from germline, CDR1 is SGHNT and CDR2 is YYREEE (reference sequence). CDR3 DNA: TGTGCCAGCAGCTTGTGGCCAGGGGACCAAGAGACCCAGTACTTC. Its translation: CASSLWPGDQETQYF.

This rearrangement joins TRBV19 to TRBJ2-7, with TRBD2 identical over 7 bases. Losses at the gene ends were 5 bases for V and 5 bases for J; bases not matched to a gene: 9. CDR1 and CDR2 (germline): LNHDA, SQIVND (reference sequence). The CDR3 covers 14 residues. CDR3 region: CASSRGGSNNEQYF. The CDR3 bases are TGTGCCAGTAGTCGGGGCGGGAGTAACAACGAGCAGTACTTC.

The chain links TRBV29-1 to TRBJ2-5, with a weak D call TRBD1 (7 bases). V was pared by 3 bases and J by 4 bases, with 12 bases between. Germline assignment: CDR1 SQVTM and CDR2 ANQGSEA. The CDR3 runs 13 residues. As DNA, the CDR3 is TGCAGCGTTGAGGCAGGGGGGAGAGAGACCCAGTACTTC. Encoded protein: CSVEAGGRETQYF.